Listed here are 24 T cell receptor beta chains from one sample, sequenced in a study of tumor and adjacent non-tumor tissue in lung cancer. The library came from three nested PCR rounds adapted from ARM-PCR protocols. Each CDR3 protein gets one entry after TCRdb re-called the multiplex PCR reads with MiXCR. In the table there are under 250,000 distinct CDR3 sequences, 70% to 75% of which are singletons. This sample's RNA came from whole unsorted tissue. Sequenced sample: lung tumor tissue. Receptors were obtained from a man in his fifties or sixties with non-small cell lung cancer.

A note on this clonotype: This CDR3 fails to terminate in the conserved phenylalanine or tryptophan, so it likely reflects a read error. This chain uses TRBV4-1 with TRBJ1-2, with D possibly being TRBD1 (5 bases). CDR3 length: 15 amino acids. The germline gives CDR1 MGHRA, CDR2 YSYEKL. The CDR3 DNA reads TGCGCCAGCAGCCAAGGTCGGGGACCTAACTATGTCTACACCATC. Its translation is CASSQGRGPNYVYTI.

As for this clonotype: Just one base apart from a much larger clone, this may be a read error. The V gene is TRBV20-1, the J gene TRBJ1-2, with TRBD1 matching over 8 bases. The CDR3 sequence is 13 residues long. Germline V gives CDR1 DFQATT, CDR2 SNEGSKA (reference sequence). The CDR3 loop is CRARPGGNYGYTF. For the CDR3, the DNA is TGCAGAGCTAGACCAGGGGGCAACTATGGCTACACCTTC.

CDR3 in amino acids: CASSWHGGNTIYF. DNA of the CDR3: TGTGCCAGCAGTTGGCATGGTGGAAACACCATATATTTT. J is TRBJ1-3 and V is TRBV6-5; D is unclear. CDR3 size: 13 residues. CDR1 is MNHEY, CDR2 SVGAGI, per germline. The V and J ends lost 4 bases and 3 bases respectively, with 7 bases between them.

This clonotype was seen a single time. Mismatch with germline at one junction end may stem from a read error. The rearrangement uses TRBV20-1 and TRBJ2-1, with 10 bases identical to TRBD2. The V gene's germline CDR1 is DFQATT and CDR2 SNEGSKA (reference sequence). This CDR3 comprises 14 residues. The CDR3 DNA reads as TGCAATGCCTCAGCGGGAGGGATTTACAGTGAGCAGTTCTTC. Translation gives CNASAGGIYSEQFF.

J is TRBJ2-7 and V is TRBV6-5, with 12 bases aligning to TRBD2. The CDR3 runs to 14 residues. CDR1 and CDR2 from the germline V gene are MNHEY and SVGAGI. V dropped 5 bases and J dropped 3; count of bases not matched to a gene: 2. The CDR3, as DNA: TGTGCCAGCAGTGGGACTAGCGGGTTCTACGAGCAGTACTTC. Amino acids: CASSGTSGFYEQYF.

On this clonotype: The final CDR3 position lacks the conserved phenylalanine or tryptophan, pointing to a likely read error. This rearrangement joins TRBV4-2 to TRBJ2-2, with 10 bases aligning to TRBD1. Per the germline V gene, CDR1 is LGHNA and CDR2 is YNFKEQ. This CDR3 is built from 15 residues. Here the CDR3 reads CANSQGTGDTGELFI. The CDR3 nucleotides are TGTGCCAACAGCCAAGGGACAGGGGACACCGGGGAGCTGTTTATT.

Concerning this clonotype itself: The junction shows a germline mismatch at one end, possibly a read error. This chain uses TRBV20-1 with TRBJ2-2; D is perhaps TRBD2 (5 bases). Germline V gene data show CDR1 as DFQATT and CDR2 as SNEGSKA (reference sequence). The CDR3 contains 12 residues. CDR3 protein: CNGSRRTGKLFF. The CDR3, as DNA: TGCAATGGGTCTAGAAGGACCGGGAAGCTGTTTTTT.

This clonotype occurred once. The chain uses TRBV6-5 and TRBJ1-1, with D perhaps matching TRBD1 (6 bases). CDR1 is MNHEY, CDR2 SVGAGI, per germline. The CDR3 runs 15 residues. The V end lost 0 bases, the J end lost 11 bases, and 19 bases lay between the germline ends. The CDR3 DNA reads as TGTGCCAGCAGTTACTCGACAGGCTTGAGCACTCAGGCTTTCTTT. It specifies CASSYSTGLSTQAFF.

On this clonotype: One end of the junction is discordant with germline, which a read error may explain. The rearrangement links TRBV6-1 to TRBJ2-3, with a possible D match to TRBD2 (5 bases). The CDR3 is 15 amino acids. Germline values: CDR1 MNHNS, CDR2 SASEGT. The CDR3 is CVSGEGPQGSDTQYF. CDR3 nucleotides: TGTGTCAGCGGTGAAGGACCCCAAGGGAGTGATACGCAGTATTTT.

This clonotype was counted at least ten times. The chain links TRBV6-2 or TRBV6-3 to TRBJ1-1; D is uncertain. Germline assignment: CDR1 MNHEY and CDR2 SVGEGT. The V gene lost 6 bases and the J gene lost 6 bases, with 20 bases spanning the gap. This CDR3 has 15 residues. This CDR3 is CASSLPVPLPPEAFF. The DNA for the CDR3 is TGTGCCAGCAGCCTTCCGGTCCCACTCCCACCTGAAGCTTTCTTT.

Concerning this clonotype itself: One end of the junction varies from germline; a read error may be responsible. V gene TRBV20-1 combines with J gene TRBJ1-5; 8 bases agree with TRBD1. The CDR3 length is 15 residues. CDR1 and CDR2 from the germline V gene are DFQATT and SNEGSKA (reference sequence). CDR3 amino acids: CGASVPGGKNQPQLF. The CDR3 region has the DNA TGCGGTGCTAGTGTTCCAGGGGGCAAGAATCAGCCCCAGCTTTTT.

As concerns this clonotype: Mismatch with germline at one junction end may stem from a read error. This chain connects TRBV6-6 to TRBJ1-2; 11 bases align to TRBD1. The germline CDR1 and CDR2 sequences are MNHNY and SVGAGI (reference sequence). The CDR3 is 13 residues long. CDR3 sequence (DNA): TGTGTCAGCAGCCGGGACAGGGGGTATGGCTACACCTTC. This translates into CVSSRDRGYGYTF.

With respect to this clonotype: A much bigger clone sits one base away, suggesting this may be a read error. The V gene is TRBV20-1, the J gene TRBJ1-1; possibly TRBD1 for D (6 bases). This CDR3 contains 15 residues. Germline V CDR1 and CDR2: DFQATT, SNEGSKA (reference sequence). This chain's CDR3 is CTAGGNRDMNTEAFF. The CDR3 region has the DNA TGCACTGCTGGGGGAAACAGGGATATGAACACTGAAGCTTTCTTT.

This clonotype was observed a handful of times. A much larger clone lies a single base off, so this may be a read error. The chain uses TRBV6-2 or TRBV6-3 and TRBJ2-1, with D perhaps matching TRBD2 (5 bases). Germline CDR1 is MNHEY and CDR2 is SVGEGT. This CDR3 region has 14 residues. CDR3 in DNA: TGTGTCAGCAGAGGACTGTCCTTTTACAATGAGCAGTTCTTC. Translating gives CVSRGLSFYNEQFF.

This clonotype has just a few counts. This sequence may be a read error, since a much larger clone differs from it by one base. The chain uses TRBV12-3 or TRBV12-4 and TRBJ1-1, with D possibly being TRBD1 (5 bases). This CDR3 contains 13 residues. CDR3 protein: CVSSGDFGTEAFF. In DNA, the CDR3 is TGTGTCAGCAGTGGGGACTTTGGGACTGAAGCTTTCTTT.

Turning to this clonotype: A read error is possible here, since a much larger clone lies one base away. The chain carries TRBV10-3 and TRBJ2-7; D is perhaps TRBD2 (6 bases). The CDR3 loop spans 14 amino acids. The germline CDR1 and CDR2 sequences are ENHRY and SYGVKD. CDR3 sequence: CATLPGLGSYKQYF. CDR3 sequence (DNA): TGTGCCACCTTACCGGGACTGGGCTCCTACAAGCAGTACTTC.

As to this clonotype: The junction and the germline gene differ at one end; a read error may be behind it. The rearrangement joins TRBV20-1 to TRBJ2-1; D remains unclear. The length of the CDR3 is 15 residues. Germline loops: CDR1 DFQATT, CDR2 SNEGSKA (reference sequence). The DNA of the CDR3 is TGCAATGCTAGAGATCGGCCTGGCAGCTACAATGAGCAGTTCTTC. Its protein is CNARDRPGSYNEQFF.

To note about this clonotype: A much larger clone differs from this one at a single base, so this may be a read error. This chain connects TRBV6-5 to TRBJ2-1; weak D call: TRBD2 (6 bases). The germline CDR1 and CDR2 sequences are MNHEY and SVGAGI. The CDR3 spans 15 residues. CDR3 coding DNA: TGTGGCAGCAGCCCGAAGGGGTCAGGGAGGAATGAGCAGTTCTTC. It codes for CGSSPKGSGRNEQFF.

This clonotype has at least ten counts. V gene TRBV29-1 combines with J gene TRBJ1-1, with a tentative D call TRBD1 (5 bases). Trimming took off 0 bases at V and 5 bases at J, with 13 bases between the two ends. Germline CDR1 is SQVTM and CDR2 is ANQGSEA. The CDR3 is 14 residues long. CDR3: CSVEEGGVGTEAFF. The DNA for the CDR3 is TGCAGCGTTGAAGAGGGAGGGGTTGGTACTGAAGCTTTCTTT.

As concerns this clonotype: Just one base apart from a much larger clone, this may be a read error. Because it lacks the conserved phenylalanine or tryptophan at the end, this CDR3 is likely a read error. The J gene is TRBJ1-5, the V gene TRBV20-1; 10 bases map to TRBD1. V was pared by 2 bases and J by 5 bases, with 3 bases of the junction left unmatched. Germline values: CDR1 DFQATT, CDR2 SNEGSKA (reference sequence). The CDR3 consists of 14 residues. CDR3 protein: CSARWDRGDQPQHL. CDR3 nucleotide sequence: TGCAGTGCTAGATGGGACAGGGGAGATCAGCCCCAGCATCTT.

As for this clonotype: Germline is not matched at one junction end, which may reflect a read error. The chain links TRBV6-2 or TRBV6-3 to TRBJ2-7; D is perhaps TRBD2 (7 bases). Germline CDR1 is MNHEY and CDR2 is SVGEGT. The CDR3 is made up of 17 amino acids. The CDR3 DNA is TGTACCAGCAGTTCGCGACTCGGGGGGCGACGGAGCCACGAGCAGTATTTC. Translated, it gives CTSSSRLGGRRSHEQYF.

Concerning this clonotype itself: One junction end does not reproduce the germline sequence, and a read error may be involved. In nucleotides, the CDR3 is TGTGCTAGCACCCCAAGGACCTTCCGGCCTGAAGCTTTGTTT. It yields the protein CASTPRTFRPEALF. This chain uses TRBV5-8 with TRBJ1-1; no reliable D call. The CDR3 contains 14 residues. Germline V CDR1 and CDR2: SGHTS, YDEGEE.

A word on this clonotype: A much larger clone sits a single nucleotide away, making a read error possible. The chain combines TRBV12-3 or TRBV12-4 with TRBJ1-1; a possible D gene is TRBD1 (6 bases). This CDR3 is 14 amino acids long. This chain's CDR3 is CDSRGRDENTEAFF. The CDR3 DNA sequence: TGTGACAGCAGGGGCAGGGATGAGAACACTGAAGCTTTCTTT.

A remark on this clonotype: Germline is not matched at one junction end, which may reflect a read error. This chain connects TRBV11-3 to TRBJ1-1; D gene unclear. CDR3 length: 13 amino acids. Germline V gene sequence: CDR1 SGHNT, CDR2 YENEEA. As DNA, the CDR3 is TGTGCCAGCAGCTCCCTTTCGTACACTGAAGCTATCTTT. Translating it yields CASSSLSYTEAIF.